The sequence of this T cell receptor beta chain was determined in a study of blood T cells in healthy people across ages. Whenever a sample was processed, at least 6 million PBMCs were isolated. Germline CDR1 reads SQVTM; CDR2 reads ANQGSEA. The CDR3 is 14 amino acids. The V gene end was trimmed by 0 bases and the J gene end by 9 bases; junction bases not matched to a gene: 9. PCR was performed a second time for about 7 to 11 cycles using a sample-barcoded 5' primer and a J-beta primer mix. Every individual sample yielded 2.5 million or more paired-end reads (each containing CDR3). One entry per CDR3 protein results from TCRdb running MiXCR on the 5' RACE reads. The sample shows around 1.5 million distinct CDR3 sequences, 42% of them seen only once.

This chain joins TRBV29-1 and TRBJ1-1; 8 positions agree with TRBD1. Specimen: blood. This TCR was recovered from a woman under 30 in good health. CDR3 nucleotide sequence: TGCAGCGTTGAAGAGGCCGGACAGGGTACGCAAGCTTTCTTT. Its translation is CSVEEAGQGTQAFF.